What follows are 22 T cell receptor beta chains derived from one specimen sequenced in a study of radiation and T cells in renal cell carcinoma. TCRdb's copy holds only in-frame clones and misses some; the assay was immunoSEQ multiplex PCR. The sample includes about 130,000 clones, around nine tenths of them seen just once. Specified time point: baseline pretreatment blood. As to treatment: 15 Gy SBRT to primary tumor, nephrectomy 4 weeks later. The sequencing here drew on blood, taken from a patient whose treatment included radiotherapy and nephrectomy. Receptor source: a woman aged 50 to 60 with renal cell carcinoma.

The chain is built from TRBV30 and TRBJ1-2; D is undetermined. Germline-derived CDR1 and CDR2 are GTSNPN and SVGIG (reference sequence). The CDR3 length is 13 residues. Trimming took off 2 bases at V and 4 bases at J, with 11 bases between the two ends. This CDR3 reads CAWSITFSYGYTF. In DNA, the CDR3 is TGTGCCTGGAGTATAACCTTCAGCTATGGCTACACCTTC.

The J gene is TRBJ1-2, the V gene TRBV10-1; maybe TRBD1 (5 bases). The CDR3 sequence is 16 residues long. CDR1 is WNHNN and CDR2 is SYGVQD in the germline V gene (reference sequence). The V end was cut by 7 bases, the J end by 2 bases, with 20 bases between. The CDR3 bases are TGCGCCAGCATGACTGGAAAGAACAGGAGGAACTATGGCTACACCTTC. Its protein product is CASMTGKNRRNYGYTF.

CDR3 nucleotide sequence: TGTGCCAGCAGCTTACTACAGTATGGCTACACCTTC. It specifies CASSLLQYGYTF. The chain is built from TRBV7-2 and TRBJ1-2; D gene ambiguous. There are 12 residues in the CDR3. V was shortened by 2 bases and J by 5 bases, with 6 bases between the two germline ends. Germline assignment: CDR1 SGHTA and CDR2 FQGNSA.

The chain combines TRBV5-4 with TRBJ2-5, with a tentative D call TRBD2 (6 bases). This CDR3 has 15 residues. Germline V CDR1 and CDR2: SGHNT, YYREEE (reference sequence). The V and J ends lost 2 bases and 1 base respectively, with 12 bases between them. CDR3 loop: CASSLSGRAQETQYF. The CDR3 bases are TGTGCCAGCAGCTTAAGCGGGCGGGCCCAAGAGACCCAGTACTTC.

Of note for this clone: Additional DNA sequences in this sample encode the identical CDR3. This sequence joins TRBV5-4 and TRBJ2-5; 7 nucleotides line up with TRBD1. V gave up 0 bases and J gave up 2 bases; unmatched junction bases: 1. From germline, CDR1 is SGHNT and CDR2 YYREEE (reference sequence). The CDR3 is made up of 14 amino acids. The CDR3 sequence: CASSLGGQQETQYF. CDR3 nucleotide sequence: TGTGCCAGCAGCTTGGGGGGACAGCAAGAGACCCAGTACTTC.

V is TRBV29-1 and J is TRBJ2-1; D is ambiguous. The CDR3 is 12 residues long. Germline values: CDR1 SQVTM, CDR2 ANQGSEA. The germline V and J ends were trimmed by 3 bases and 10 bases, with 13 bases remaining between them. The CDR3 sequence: CSVDKELGEQFF. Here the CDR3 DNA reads TGCAGCGTTGATAAGGAACTTGGGGAGCAGTTCTTC.

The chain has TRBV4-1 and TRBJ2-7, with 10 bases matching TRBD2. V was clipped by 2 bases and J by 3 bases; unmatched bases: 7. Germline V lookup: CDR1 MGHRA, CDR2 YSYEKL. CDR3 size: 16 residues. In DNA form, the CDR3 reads TGCGCCAGCAGCCAACTAGCGGGGGCACCCAACTACGAGCAGTACTTC. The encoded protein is CASSQLAGAPNYEQYF.

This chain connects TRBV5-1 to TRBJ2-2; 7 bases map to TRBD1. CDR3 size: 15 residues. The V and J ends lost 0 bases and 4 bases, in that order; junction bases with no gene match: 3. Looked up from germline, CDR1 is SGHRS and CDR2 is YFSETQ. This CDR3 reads CASSLGQGITGELFF. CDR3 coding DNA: TGCGCCAGCAGCTTGGGACAGGGCATCACCGGGGAGCTGTTTTTT.

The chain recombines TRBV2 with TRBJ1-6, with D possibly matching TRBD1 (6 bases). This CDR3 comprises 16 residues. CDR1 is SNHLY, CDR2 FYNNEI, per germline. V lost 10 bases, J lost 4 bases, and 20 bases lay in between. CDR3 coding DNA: TGTGCCACAGCGGGAGAGGGGGAAGTATATAATTCACCCCTCCACTTT. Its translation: CATAGEGEVYNSPLHF.

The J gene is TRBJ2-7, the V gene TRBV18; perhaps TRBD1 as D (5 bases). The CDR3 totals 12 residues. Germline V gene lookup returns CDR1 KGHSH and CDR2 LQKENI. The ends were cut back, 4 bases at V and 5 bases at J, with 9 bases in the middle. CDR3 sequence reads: CASSQGRNEQYF. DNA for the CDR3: TGTGCCAGCTCACAGGGGCGGAACGAGCAGTACTTC.

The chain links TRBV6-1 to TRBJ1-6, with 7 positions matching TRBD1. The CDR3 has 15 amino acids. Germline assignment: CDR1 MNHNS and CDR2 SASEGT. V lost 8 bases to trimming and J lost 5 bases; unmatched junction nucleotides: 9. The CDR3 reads CASLVLDRDNSPLHF. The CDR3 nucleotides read TGTGCCAGCCTTGTACTAGACAGGGATAATTCACCCCTCCACTTT.

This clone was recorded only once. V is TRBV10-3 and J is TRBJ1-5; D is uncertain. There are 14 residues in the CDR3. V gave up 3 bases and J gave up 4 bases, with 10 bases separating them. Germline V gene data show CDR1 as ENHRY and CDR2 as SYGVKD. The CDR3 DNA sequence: TGTGCCATCAGTGAAGTTGCTACAAATCAGCCCCAGCATTTT. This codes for CAISEVATNQPQHF.

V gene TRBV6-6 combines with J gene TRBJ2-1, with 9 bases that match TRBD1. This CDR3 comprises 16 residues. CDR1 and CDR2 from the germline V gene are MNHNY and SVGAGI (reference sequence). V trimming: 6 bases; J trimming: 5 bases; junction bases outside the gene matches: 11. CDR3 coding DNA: TGTGCCAGCAGCCTTCATCCGGGACAGGGAAACAATGAGCAGTTCTTC. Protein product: CASSLHPGQGNNEQFF.

In nucleotides, the CDR3 is TGTGCCAGCAGCCAAGATGGGATAGGGGACACTGAAGCTTTCTTT. Encoded protein: CASSQDGIGDTEAFF. V is TRBV4-2 and J is TRBJ1-1, with D maybe TRBD1 (5 bases). The CDR3 loop spans 15 amino acids. The V end lost 0 bases, the J end lost 3 bases, and 11 bases lay between the germline ends. Germline V CDR1 and CDR2: LGHNA, YNFKEQ.

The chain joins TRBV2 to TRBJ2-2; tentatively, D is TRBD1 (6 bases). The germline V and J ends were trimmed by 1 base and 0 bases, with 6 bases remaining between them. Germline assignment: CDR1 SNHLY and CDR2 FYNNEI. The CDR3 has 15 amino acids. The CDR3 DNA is TGTGCCAGCAGTGAAGAGGGGGCGAACACCGGGGAGCTGTTTTTT. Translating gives CASSEEGANTGELFF.

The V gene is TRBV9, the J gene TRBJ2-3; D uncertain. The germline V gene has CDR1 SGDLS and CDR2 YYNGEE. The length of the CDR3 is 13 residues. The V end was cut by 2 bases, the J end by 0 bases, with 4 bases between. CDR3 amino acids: CASSVSSTDTQYF. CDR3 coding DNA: TGTGCCAGCAGCGTTTCTAGCACAGATACGCAGTATTTT.

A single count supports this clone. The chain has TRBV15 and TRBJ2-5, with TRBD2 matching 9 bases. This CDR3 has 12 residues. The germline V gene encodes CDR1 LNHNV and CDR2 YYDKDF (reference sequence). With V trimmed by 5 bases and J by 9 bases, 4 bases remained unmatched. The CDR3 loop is CATSSGGGAQYF. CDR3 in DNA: TGTGCCACCAGCTCGGGCGGGGGGGCCCAGTACTTC.

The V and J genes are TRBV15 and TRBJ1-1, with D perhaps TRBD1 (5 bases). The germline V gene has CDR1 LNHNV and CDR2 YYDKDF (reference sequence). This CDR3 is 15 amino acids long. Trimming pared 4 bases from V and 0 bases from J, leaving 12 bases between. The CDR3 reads CATSIGPGVNTEAFF. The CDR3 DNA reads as TGTGCCACCAGCATTGGGCCGGGGGTGAACACTGAAGCTTTCTTT.

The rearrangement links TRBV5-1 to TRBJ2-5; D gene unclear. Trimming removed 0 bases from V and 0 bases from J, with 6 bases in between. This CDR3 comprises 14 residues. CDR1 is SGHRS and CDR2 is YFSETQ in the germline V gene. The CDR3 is CASSLVADQETQYF. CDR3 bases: TGCGCCAGCAGCTTGGTGGCTGACCAAGAGACCCAGTACTTC. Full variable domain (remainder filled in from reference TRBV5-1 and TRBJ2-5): KAGVTQTPRYLIKTRGQQVTLSCSPISGHRSVSWYQQTPGQGLQFLFEYFSETQRNKGNFPGRFSGRQFSNSRSEMNVSTLELGDSALYLCASSLVADQETQYFGPGTRLLVL.

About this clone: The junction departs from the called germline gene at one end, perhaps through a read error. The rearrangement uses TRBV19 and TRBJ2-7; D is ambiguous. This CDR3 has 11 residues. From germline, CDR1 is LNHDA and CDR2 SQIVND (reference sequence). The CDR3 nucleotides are TGTGCCAGTAGTCAAGGGCGTGAGCGGTACTTC. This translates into CASSQGRERYF.

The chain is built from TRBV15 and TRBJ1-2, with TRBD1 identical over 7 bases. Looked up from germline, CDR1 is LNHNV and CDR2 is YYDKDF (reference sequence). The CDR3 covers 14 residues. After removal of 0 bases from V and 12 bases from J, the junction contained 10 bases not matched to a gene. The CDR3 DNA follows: TGTGCCACCAGCAGAGAACGGGACAGCAGGATCCACACCTTC. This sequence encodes CATSRERDSRIHTF.

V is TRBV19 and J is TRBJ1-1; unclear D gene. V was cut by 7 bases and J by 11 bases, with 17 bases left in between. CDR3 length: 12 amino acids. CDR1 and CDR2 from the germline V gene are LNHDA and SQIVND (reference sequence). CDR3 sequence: CASIVDRGGAFF. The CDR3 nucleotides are TGTGCCAGTATAGTCGACCGGGGAGGGGCTTTCTTT.